A selection of T cell receptor beta chains follows, all from one sample in a study of T cells after yellow fever vaccination. TCRdb re-analysed the 5' RACE reads in MiXCR, keeping a single row per CDR3 protein. The table records 250,000 to 300,000 distinct CDR3 sequences, 8.7% of them present only once. The source material was CD4+ T cells sorted from PBMCs, sampled 5 days after the yellow fever booster vaccination. These receptors were taken from a man in his late teens or twenties who received the YFV17D yellow fever vaccine. Both conserved end residues are part of each CDR3. The order of the fields is J gene, clone size, D gene, V gene, CDR3 protein, CDR3 DNA. The D gene is left open where the match is weak. Not every row has a clone size; where given, it reads once, few, many or a size class.

TRBJ2-1,.,.,TRBV29-1,CSVRWGASYNEQFF,TGCAGCGTGAGGTGGGGGGCTTCCTACAATGAGCAGTTCTTC
TRBJ2-1,.,.,TRBV9,CASSQEDYSYNEQFF,TGTGCCAGCAGCCAAGAGGACTACTCCTACAATGAGCAGTTCTTC
TRBJ2-1,many,TRBD1,TRBV7-3,CASSRDRDNEQFF,TGTGCCAGCAGCCGGGACAGGGACAATGAGCAGTTCTTC
TRBJ1-4,many,.,TRBV25-1,CASSESRGGEKLFF,TGTGCCAGCAGTGAATCTAGGGGCGGTGAAAAACTGTTTTTT
TRBJ2-2,few,.,TRBV4-3,CASSRAAGLGTGELFF,TGCGCCAGCAGCCGGGCTGCGGGGCTGGGAACCGGGGAGCTGTTTTTT
TRBJ2-3,many,TRBD2,TRBV7-8,CASSPGRVTDTQYF,TGTGCCAGCAGCCCGGGGAGGGTCACAGATACGCAGTATTTT
TRBJ1-2,.,.,TRBV6-2/TRBV6-3,CASSADTSNYGYTF,TGTGCCAGCAGCGCGGACACGAGTAACTATGGCTACACCTTC
TRBJ1-1,many,.,TRBV5-1,CASSPLPGLDTEAFF,TGCGCCAGCAGCCCATTACCGGGGTTGGACACTGAAGCTTTCTTT
TRBJ1-5,.,TRBD1,TRBV4-3,CASSQDWLGGGPGQPQHF,TGCGCCAGCAGCCAAGACTGGTTAGGGGGCGGGCCGGGTCAGCCCCAGCATTTT
TRBJ1-2,.,.,TRBV12-3/TRBV12-4,CASSFPAAYGYTF,TGTGCCAGCAGTTTCCCCGCGGCATATGGCTACACCTTC
TRBJ2-7,few,.,TRBV11-2,CASRKTGRHEQYF,TGTGCCAGCAGGAAGACAGGGAGGCACGAGCAGTACTTC
TRBJ1-5,.,.,TRBV4-1,CASSQGSGGGQPQHF,TGCGCCAGCAGCCAAGGATCCGGGGGCGGGCAGCCCCAGCATTTT
TRBJ1-2,few,TRBD1,TRBV6-2/TRBV6-3,CASSSHGQEEGYTF,TGTGCCAGCAGTTCTCATGGACAGGAGGAGGGCTACACCTTC
TRBJ1-1,.,.,TRBV27,CASSLLRVPGNTEAFF,TGTGCCAGCAGTTTGTTAAGGGTGCCCGGGAACACTGAAGCTTTCTTT
TRBJ1-2,.,TRBD1,TRBV25-1,CASSAQRTGRNYGYTF,TGTGCCAGCAGTGCGCAAAGGACAGGCCGGAACTATGGCTACACCTTC
TRBJ2-1,.,.,TRBV4-2,CASSLNTLSSYNEQFF,TGTGCCAGCAGCCTAAATACATTGAGCTCCTACAATGAGCAGTTCTTC
TRBJ2-5,.,TRBD2,TRBV9,CASSISPGLASGETQYF,TGTGCCAGCAGCATTAGTCCGGGACTAGCGAGCGGAGAGACCCAGTACTTC
TRBJ1-1,.,.,TRBV19,CASIRQGGGGTEAFF,TGTGCCAGTATCAGGCAGGGAGGAGGTGGAACTGAAGCTTTCTTT
TRBJ2-2,.,.,TRBV6-2/TRBV6-3,CASLQGYWTGELFF,TGTGCCAGCCTACAGGGCTATTGGACCGGGGAGCTGTTTTTT
TRBJ1-1,many,TRBD1,TRBV4-1,CASSQDATGGDLYTEAFF,TGCGCCAGCAGCCAAGATGCGACAGGGGGCGATTTGTACACTGAAGCTTTCTTT
TRBJ1-5,many,.,TRBV29-1,CSVEVGGNSNQPQHF,TGCAGCGTTGAGGTTGGAGGGAATAGCAATCAGCCCCAGCATTTT
TRBJ1-5,.,TRBD1,TRBV10-3,CATSAGQVLNQPQHF,TGTGCCACTAGTGCGGGACAGGTTCTAAATCAGCCCCAGCATTTT
TRBJ2-3,.,TRBD2,TRBV5-1,CASSLTSGAGDTQYF,TGCGCCAGCAGCCTGACTAGCGGGGCGGGAGATACGCAGTATTTT
TRBJ2-3,few,TRBD2,TRBV18,CASSPSVSGLAGSTDTQYF,TGTGCCAGCTCACCAAGTGTCTCCGGACTAGCGGGTAGCACAGATACGCAGTATTTT
TRBJ2-1,few,TRBD1,TRBV7-3,CASSPGQDNEQFF,TGTGCCAGCAGCCCGGGACAGGACAATGAGCAGTTCTTC
TRBJ2-7,few,.,TRBV5-4,CASSTPGYEQYF,TGTGCCAGCAGCACCCCCGGCTACGAGCAGTACTTC
TRBJ2-1,few,TRBD1,TRBV25-1,CASSEYRRTGGKDEQFF,TGTGCCAGCAGTGAATATCGCAGGACAGGGGGGAAGGATGAGCAGTTCTTC
TRBJ2-3,.,TRBD2,TRBV4-1,CASSQGPGGAGGSDTQYF,TGCGCCAGCAGCCAAGGACCGGGAGGTGCGGGGGGCTCAGATACGCAGTATTTT
TRBJ1-4,.,.,TRBV7-9,CASSLAWAASGGTNEKLFF,TGTGCCAGCAGCTTAGCTTGGGCCGCTTCAGGCGGAACTAATGAAAAACTGTTTTTT
TRBJ1-1,.,.,TRBV12-3/TRBV12-4,CASSSLAEAFF,TGTGCCAGCAGTTCATTGGCTGAAGCTTTCTTT
TRBJ1-4,many,.,TRBV28,CASSSRDATNEKLFF,TGTGCCAGCAGTTCAAGGGACGCAACTAATGAAAAACTGTTTTTT
TRBJ2-4,few,TRBD1,TRBV6-2/TRBV6-3,CASSYGRDSKNIQYF,TGTGCCAGCAGTTACGGACGGGACAGCAAAAACATTCAGTACTTC
TRBJ1-2,many,TRBD1,TRBV18,CASSPGQGGYGYTF,TGTGCCAGCTCCCCAGGACAGGGAGGGTATGGCTACACCTTC
TRBJ1-1,few,.,TRBV12-3/TRBV12-4,CASSPQGRSVNTEAFF,TGTGCCAGCAGTCCCCAGGGAAGGTCAGTGAACACTGAAGCTTTCTTT
TRBJ2-5,.,TRBD2,TRBV20-1,CSAFERGISETQYF,TGCAGTGCTTTTGAGCGGGGGATTTCTGAGACCCAGTACTTC
TRBJ2-5,many,.,TRBV4-2,CASSQPFSPGTQYF,TGTGCCAGCAGCCAGCCCTTCAGTCCTGGGACCCAGTACTTC
TRBJ1-4,.,TRBD1,TRBV6-1,CASSGQGAREKLFF,TGTGCCAGCAGTGGACAGGGGGCGCGGGAAAAACTGTTTTTT
TRBJ2-5,.,.,TRBV18,CASSPTTGVTETQYF,TGTGCCAGCTCACCGACTACCGGGGTAACAGAGACCCAGTACTTC
TRBJ1-1,.,.,TRBV2,CASSEWVTEAFF,TGTGCCAGCAGTGAATGGGTCACTGAAGCTTTCTTT
TRBJ1-1,few,.,TRBV27,CASSSEVGGTEAFF,TGTGCCAGCAGTTCCGAGGTGGGCGGCACTGAAGCTTTCTTT
TRBJ1-5,few,TRBD1,TRBV12-3/TRBV12-4,CASSAAQGGQPQHF,TGTGCCAGCAGCGCGGCGCAGGGGGGACAGCCCCAGCATTTT
TRBJ1-2,many,.,TRBV7-2,CDSSLGQGRGIYGYTF,TGTGACAGCAGCTTAGGGCAGGGCAGGGGAATCTATGGCTACACCTTC
TRBJ2-3,few,TRBD1,TRBV9,CASTRGIRDRGKDTQYF,TGTGCCAGCACCCGAGGAATACGGGACAGGGGCAAAGATACGCAGTATTTT
TRBJ1-2,.,TRBD1,TRBV4-1,CASSQETWDSHYGYTF,TGCGCCAGCAGCCAAGAAACGTGGGACAGCCACTATGGCTACACCTTC
TRBJ2-3,many,TRBD1,TRBV12-3/TRBV12-4,CASTRTGPSTDTQYF,TGTGCCAGCACCCGGACAGGACCTAGCACAGATACGCAGTATTTT
TRBJ2-3,few,.,TRBV12-3/TRBV12-4,CASTLGPGVDTQYF,TGTGCCAGCACCCTAGGGCCTGGGGTAGATACGCAGTATTTT
TRBJ1-2,.,.,TRBV4-2,CASSPGVVGGYTF,TGTGCCAGCAGCCCCGGGGTCGTGGGAGGCTACACCTTC
TRBJ2-5,.,TRBD1,TRBV6-2/TRBV6-3,CASSTGQGALETQYF,TGTGCCAGCAGTACCGGACAGGGGGCTTTAGAGACCCAGTACTTC
TRBJ2-1,.,.,TRBV11-2,CASSLGAGSYNEQFF,TGTGCCAGCAGCTTAGGGGCGGGATCCTACAATGAGCAGTTCTTC
TRBJ1-2,.,TRBD1,TRBV15,CATSRPGQGIFGYTF,TGTGCCACCAGCAGACCGGGACAGGGGATATTCGGCTACACCTTC
TRBJ2-7,few,TRBD1,TRBV2,CASSLGQGESEQYF,TGTGCCAGCAGTCTAGGACAGGGTGAGAGCGAGCAGTACTTC
TRBJ2-3,.,TRBD2,TRBV5-4,CASSFLAGVGDTQYF,TGTGCCAGCAGCTTTCTAGCGGGGGTGGGGGATACGCAGTATTTT
TRBJ2-5,.,TRBD2,TRBV19,CASGTSGGHQETQYF,TGTGCCAGTGGAACTAGCGGGGGGCACCAAGAGACCCAGTACTTC